This TCR beta chain came from a study of early T cells in non-severe SARS-CoV-2 infection. CDR3 size: 16 residues. Per germline, CDR1 MGHDK and CDR2 SYGVNS. Trimming left V 0 bases short and J 0 bases short, with 11 bases between. TCRdb analysed the 5' RACE reads with MiXCR anew, one entry per CDR3 protein. This table has tens of thousands of distinct CDR3 sequences, under 7.5% appearing once. This clonotype came up many times. The clonotype originates from an adult who was a healthcare worker with PCR-confirmed SARS-CoV-2 infection or an uninfected control (not recorded which). Sequenced material: whole blood, taken at baseline. This sequence joins TRBV25-1 and TRBJ1-2; no clear D gene. The CDR3 region is CASSEYIVTANYGYTF. In DNA, the CDR3 is TGTGCCAGCAGTGAATACATCGTAACGGCTAACTATGGCTACACCTTC.